The 10 T cell receptor beta chains below come from one sample, sequenced in a study of response to subunit inactivated influenza vaccine. From the RT-PCR reads, TCRdb called clonotypes with MiXCR, one entry per CDR3 protein. The sample yields about 520,000 distinct CDR3 sequences, roughly 27% seen once. The sequenced sample was CD4+ T cells sorted from PBMCs, obtained roughly 5 days after vaccination. The receptors here all came from a man aged 50 or older who received an inactivated influenza vaccine.

The chain combines TRBV7-2 with TRBJ2-1, with 7 bases matching TRBD1. From germline, CDR1 is SGHTA and CDR2 FQGNSA. CDR3 length: 15 residues. The V gene end was trimmed by 7 bases and the J gene end by 0 bases; junction bases not matched to a gene: 6. This chain's CDR3 is CASKRGQSSYNEQFF. The DNA of the CDR3 is TGTGCCAGCAAGAGGGGGCAGAGCTCCTACAATGAGCAGTTCTTC.

This clonotype was recorded a few times. The chain links TRBV6-1 to TRBJ2-5; 8 bases agree with TRBD1. This CDR3 is 13 amino acids long. The germline V gene encodes CDR1 MNHNS and CDR2 SASEGT. Trimming at V came to 6 bases and at J to 5 bases, leaving 5 bases not matched to a gene. The DNA of the CDR3 is TGTGCCAGCAGCCGGACAGGGTGGGAGACCCAGTACTTC. Its protein is CASSRTGWETQYF.

The chain joins TRBV12-3 or TRBV12-4 to TRBJ1-2, with D maybe TRBD1 (5 bases). The V end was cut by 5 bases, the J end by 3 bases, with 7 bases between. There are 12 residues in the CDR3. CDR3 nucleotides: TGTGCCAGCAGTCTGACAGACTATGGCTACACCTTC. It encodes CASSLTDYGYTF.

This rearrangement joins TRBV2 to TRBJ2-7; 8 nucleotides align to TRBD1. The CDR3 length is 15 residues. The V and J ends lost 2 bases and 0 bases, in that order; junction bases with no gene match: 3. Germline V lookup: CDR1 SNHLY, CDR2 FYNNEI. CDR3 in DNA: TGTGCCAGCAGTGAAAGGACAGGGCGCTCCTACGAGCAGTACTTC. Protein sequence: CASSERTGRSYEQYF.

The chain links TRBV5-8 to TRBJ1-5, with TRBD1 as a possible D gene (6 bases). Trimming took 1 base from V and 1 from J, leaving 9 bases between them. Looked up from germline, CDR1 is SGHTS and CDR2 is YDEGEE. This CDR3 comprises 15 residues. In DNA, the CDR3 is TGTGCCAGCAGCTTGATGGGGACAAGCAATCAGCCCCAGCATTTT. Residues: CASSLMGTSNQPQHF.

This clonotype was seen a few times. As DNA, the CDR3 is TGTGCCAGCAGTACCGTGCTTGCCGGGGAGCTGTTTTTT. Protein sequence: CASSTVLAGELFF. J is TRBJ2-2 and V is TRBV12-3 or TRBV12-4; D not resolved. Between the trimmed V and J ends, which lost 5 bases and 6 bases, there was a span of 10 bases. This CDR3 is built from 13 residues.

V and J are TRBV4-3 and TRBJ2-3; D might be TRBD1 (5 bases). Germline V lookup: CDR1 LGHNA, CDR2 YSLEER. There are 15 residues in the CDR3. Deletions cut 3 bases from V and 0 bases from J, with 10 bases between. Here the CDR3 DNA reads TGCGCCAGCAGCCAGGGGCTGAGGAGCACAGATACGCAGTATTTT. Encoded protein: CASSQGLRSTDTQYF.

The gene calls are TRBV11-1 and TRBJ2-4, with 9 bases identical to TRBD2. The germline gives CDR1 SGHAT, CDR2 FQDESV (reference sequence). The CDR3 totals 19 residues. Trimming took 0 bases from V and 0 from J; bases not matched to a gene: 9. The DNA of the CDR3 is TGTGCCAGCAGCTTAGCGGGGACTAGCTGGGGGGTAGCCAAAAACATTCAGTACTTC. It is translated as CASSLAGTSWGVAKNIQYF.

This chain links TRBV28 with TRBJ2-7; TRBD1 agrees at 10 bases. CDR3 length equals 17 residues. In germline, CDR1 is MDHEN, CDR2 SYDVKM. J was trimmed by 5 bases and V by 5 bases; bases with no gene match: 15. Here the CDR3 DNA reads TGTGCCAGCAGTCAAAGACAGGGGGCCCCTCGTCTCCACGAGCAGTACTTC. It is translated as CASSQRQGAPRLHEQYF.

The J gene is TRBJ2-3, the V gene TRBV18; 9 bases are a match to TRBD1. CDR1 KGHSH and CDR2 LQKENI come from the germline V gene. V dropped 5 bases and J dropped 5; count of bases not matched to a gene: 11. CDR3 length equals 16 residues. CDR3 protein: CASSTGPGTGLDTQYF. CDR3 bases: TGTGCCAGCTCAACAGGTCCCGGGACAGGGCTAGATACGCAGTATTTT.